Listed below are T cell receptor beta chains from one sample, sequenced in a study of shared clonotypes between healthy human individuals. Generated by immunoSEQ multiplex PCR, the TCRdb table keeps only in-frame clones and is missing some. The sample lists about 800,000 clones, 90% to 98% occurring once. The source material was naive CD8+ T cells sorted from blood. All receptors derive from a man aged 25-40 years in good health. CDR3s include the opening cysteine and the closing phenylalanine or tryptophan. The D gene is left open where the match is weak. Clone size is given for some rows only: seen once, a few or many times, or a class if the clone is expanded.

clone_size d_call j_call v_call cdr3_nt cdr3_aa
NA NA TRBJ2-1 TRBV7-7 TGTGCCAGCAGCTTCCAGTCCAGCGGGAATGAGCAGTTCTTC CASSFQSSGNEQFF
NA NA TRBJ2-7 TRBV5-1 TGCGCCAGCAGCATAGACAGTACCTACGAGCAGTACTTC CASSIDSTYEQYF
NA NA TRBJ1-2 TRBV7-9 TGTGCCAGCAGCGGAAATGACTACTATGGCTACACCTTC CASSGNDYYGYTF
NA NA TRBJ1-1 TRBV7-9 TGTGCCAGCAGCTCACAGGAGCACAGGAACACTGAAGCTTTCTTT CASSSQEHRNTEAFF
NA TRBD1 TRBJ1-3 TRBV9 TGTGCCAGCAGCGCAAGACAGGGAGTCGGTGGAAACACCATATATTTT CASSARQGVGGNTIYF
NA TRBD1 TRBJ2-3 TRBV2 TGTGCCAGCAGGGGACAGCCTAGCACAGATACGCAGTATTTT CASRGQPSTDTQYF
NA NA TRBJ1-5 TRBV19 TGTGCCAGTAGTATAGATCCCACCCTAGAAGGGGATCAGCCCCAGCATTTT CASSIDPTLEGDQPQHF
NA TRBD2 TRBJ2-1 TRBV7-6 TGTGCCAGCAGCCACCGCTCCGTTCTAGCGGATACCTACAATGAGCAGTTCTTC CASSHRSVLADTYNEQFF
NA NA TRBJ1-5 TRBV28 TGTGCCAGCAGTTTTCTGACCACCGGTCATCAGCCCCAGCATTTT CASSFLTTGHQPQHF
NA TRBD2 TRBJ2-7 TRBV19 TGTGCCAGTAGGGAGCGGGGATCCTACGAGCAGTACTTC CASRERGSYEQYF
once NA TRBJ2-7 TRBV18 TGTGCCAGCTCACCGTCCAGGGGGGGTGAATCCTACGAGCAGTACTTC CASSPSRGGESYEQYF
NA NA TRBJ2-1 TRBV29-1 TGCAGCGTTGAAAGAGCGTATGAGCAGTTCTTC CSVERAYEQFF
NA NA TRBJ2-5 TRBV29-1 TGCAGCGTTGAATTGGGCAGGGGCTCGGAGACCCAGTACTTC CSVELGRGSETQYF
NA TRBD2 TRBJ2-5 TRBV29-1 TGCAGCGTTGGGCTAGCGGGAGAAGTCAGCGGGGAGACCCAGTACTTC CSVGLAGEVSGETQYF
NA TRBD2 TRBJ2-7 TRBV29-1 TGCAGCGTTGTGACTAGCGGAACCTACGAGCAGTACTTC CSVVTSGTYEQYF
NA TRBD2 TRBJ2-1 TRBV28 TGTGCCAGCAGCTCCCCGGGACTAGCGGGTTATGAGCAGTTCTTC CASSSPGLAGYEQFF
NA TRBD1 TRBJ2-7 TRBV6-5 TGTGCCAGCAGTTCCCCGGGACAGGGGGCGTACGAGCAGTACTTC CASSSPGQGAYEQYF
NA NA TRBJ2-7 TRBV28 TGTGCCAGCAGCTTCCCCCAATACCCAACCGGAACAGGGCGCCCCGAGCAGTACTTC CASSFPQYPTGTGRPEQYF
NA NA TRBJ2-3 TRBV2 TGTGCCAGCAGTGAAGCGAAGACAGATACGCAGTATTTT CASSEAKTDTQYF
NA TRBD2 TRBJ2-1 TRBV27 TGTGCCAGCAGATCGACTAGCGGGGTACTAGAGCAGTTCTTC CASRSTSGVLEQFF
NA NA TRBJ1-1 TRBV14 TGTGCCAGCAGCGTTAACATAGGCGGCACTGAAGCTTTCTTT CASSVNIGGTEAFF
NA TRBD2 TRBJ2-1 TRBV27 TGTGCCAGCAGTTTAGTAGGACTAGCGGAAGAGCAGTTCTTC CASSLVGLAEEQFF
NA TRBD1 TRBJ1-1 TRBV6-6 TGTGCCAGCAGAGAGGACAGGGCGGGGAACACTGAAGCTTTCTTT CASREDRAGNTEAFF
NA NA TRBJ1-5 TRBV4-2 TGTGCCAGCAGACAAGGCAATCAGCCCCAGCATTTT CASRQGNQPQHF
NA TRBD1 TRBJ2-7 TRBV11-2 TGTGCCAGCAGCGTGGGACAGGGGACCTACGAGCAGTACTTC CASSVGQGTYEQYF
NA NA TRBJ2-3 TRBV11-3 TGTGCCAGCAGCTTATCGACCGGGGATACGCAGTATTTT CASSLSTGDTQYF
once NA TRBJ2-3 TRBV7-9 TGTGCCAGCAGCCTCGGGCGGGGTTCCTCCCCCACAGATACGCAGTATTTT CASSLGRGSSPTDTQYF
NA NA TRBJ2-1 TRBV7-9 TGTGCCAGCAGCTCGGCCGGGGCCCGGAATGAGCAGTTCTTC CASSSAGARNEQFF
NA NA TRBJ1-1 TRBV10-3 TGTGCCATCAGTGAGTCGAAAGGGCTGAACACTGAAGCTTTCTTT CAISESKGLNTEAFF
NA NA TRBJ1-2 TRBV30 TGTGCCTGGAGTCTTCAAGACAGCGACTATGGCTACACCTTC CAWSLQDSDYGYTF
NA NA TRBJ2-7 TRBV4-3 TGCGCCAGCAGCTCCCGAAGGGGCTCCTACGAGCAGTACTTC CASSSRRGSYEQYF
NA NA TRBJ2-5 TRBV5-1 TGCGCCAGCAGTTCGGACGGAGAAGAGACCCAGTACTTC CASSSDGEETQYF
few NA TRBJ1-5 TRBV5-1 TGCGCCAGCAGCTTCCTCGGGGGCCATCAGCCCCAGCATTTT CASSFLGGHQPQHF
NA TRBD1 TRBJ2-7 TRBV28 TGTGCCAGCAGTAAGACAGGGCGACCCTACGAGCAGTACTTC CASSKTGRPYEQYF
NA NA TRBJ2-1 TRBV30 TGTGCCTGGAGTTCCGGGACAAATTACAATGAGCAGTTCTTC CAWSSGTNYNEQFF
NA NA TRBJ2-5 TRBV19 TGTGCCAGTAGTGTGGGACAACAAGAGACCCAGTACTTC CASSVGQQETQYF
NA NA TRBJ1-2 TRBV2 TGTGCCAGCACCTCGGCCGGGGGTAACTATGGCTACACCTTC CASTSAGGNYGYTF
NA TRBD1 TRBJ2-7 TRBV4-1 TGCGCCAGCAGCCACCCGGGACAGGGGGCAGGGGAGCAGTACTTC CASSHPGQGAGEQYF
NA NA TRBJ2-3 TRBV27 TGTGCCAGCAGTCCCGGGACTTCTCTTGCTACGCAGTATTTT CASSPGTSLATQYF
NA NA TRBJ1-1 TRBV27 TGTGCCAGCAGTTTAGGGGGCTCGGGCACTGAAGCTTTCTTT CASSLGGSGTEAFF
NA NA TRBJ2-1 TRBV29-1 TGCAGCGCCCTACGCCAGTTTGGTGAGCAGTTCTTC CSALRQFGEQFF
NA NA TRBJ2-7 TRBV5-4 TGTGCCAGCAGCTTTCGAGGGCTGTCCTACGAGCAGTACTTC CASSFRGLSYEQYF
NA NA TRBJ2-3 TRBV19 TGTGCCAGTAGTACTAGCGCAATAGATCGTAGCACAGATACGCAGTATTTT CASSTSAIDRSTDTQYF
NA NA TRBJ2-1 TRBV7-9 TGTGCCAGCAGCTTAGAGGGACGGTCCTACAATGAGCAGTTCTTC CASSLEGRSYNEQFF
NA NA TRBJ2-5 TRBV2 TGTGCCAGCAGTGTCTGGTCTAGCCGATTATTAGAGGAGACCCAGTACTTC CASSVWSSRLLEETQYF
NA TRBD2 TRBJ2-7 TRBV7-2 TGTGCCAGCAGCTTAGCGGAACTAGCGGGAGACTACGAGCAGTACTTC CASSLAELAGDYEQYF
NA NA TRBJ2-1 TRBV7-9 TGTGCCAGCAGCGGTATCAATGAGCAGTTCTTC CASSGINEQFF
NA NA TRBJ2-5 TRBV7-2 TGTGCCAGCTGTAGAATCTCCCTGGGAGGAGAGACCCAGTACTTC CASCRISLGGETQYF
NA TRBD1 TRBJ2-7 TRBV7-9 TGTGCCAGCAGCTCTCGGACAGGGGACTACGAGCAGTACTTC CASSSRTGDYEQYF